Sequencing of this T cell receptor beta chain was carried out in a study of beta chain features in type 1 diabetes (dated by TCRdb to 2017 to 2018). Notes on the research overall: No differences in mean age, gender distribution, total cell number or subset yield were found between patients and healthy donors. A total of 107,917,701 sorted cells were examined across all samples, and the number of cells per subset was strongly correlated with RNA yield. The study compared TCRB repertoires of sorted circulating CD4+ T cell subsets between recently diagnosed type 1 diabetes patients and matched healthy donors. Regulatory and stem cell-like memory subsets were obtained from only 8 patients and about 8 healthy donors, while naive and central memory subsets were obtained from all 30 or so donors. Beyond this particular receptor, the publication reports: A moderate but significant shortening of TCRB CDR3 length was observed in type 1 diabetes patients in all four CD4+ subsets. Naive, central memory and regulatory TCRB repertoires appeared more similar among patients than among healthy donors. Only small numbers of individuals were included in the HLA sub-analyses, which left unresolved whether HLA type had any influence on TCRB rearrangement. At VDJ recombination sites, patients with type 1 diabetes made fewer insertions and deleted more nucleotides, a pattern implying thymic rearrangement abnormalities. Sequencing cDNA rather than genomic DNA could over-represent highly expressing activated cells, although activation and CD3 levels did not differ between groups. Shorter templates might be favored by PCR, yet because patient and control samples were amplified and corrected together, any such skew would affect both groups equally.

This clone has more than one count but fewer than ten. Its target antigen remains unknown. There are no base qualities to consult, and no much larger clone falls within one base. From each donor, a single peripheral blood sample of 100 to 150 mL on average was drawn into heparinised tubes. Using a panel that included CD45RO, CCR7, CD25, CD127, CD95 and CD27, naive, central memory, regulatory and stem cell-like memory CD4+ T cells were sorted on a BD FACSAria II. Every sorted population had a purity above 98%. Right away, PBMCs were isolated by Lymphoprep density gradient centrifugation and were stained directly, with no culture step. Samples were stained and sorted in pairs, with one healthy donor and one patient per experiment, so that batch effects were minimized. The germline V gene (reference sequence) specifies SGHNT as CDR1 and YYREEE as CDR2. V is shortened by 5 bases, J by 1 base, and the region joining them spans 14 bases. Measured from the cysteine to the phenylalanine, the CDR3 is 15 residues long. Only the CDR3 DNA stays, 45 bases, in frame from base 1.

The High Capacity cDNA Reverse Transcription Kit was used to reverse transcribe all of the isolated RNA, meaning that expressed TCRB transcripts were what got sequenced. Deep immunoSEQ sequencing was applied to naive, central memory and regulatory T cell samples, giving an average of about 3.4 million total reads per sample. After sorted cells were lysed in RLT buffer, RNA was extracted with DNase-treated RNeasy Micro or Mini kits, with the choice depending on cell number. To prevent cross-contamination, every cell subset was processed on its own, while patient and healthy donor samples were processed together. The immunoSEQ multiplex PCR was used to amplify TCRB sequences from cDNA, generating 87-bp fragments that spanned the CDR3 region. Amplicons were sequenced on the Illumina HiSeq platform. As for how the authors treated the data: Synthetic template baselines were used to correct PCR bias computationally, reads within Hamming distance 2 were collapsed together, and singletons that could not be merged were discarded. Reads were aligned against IMGT to assign V, D and J genes, CDR3 length and insertions or deletions at six rearrangement sites. Within each subset, clonotype counts were normalized to sorted cell number, and only after that were true diversity and Gini coefficients computed with the tcR R package. Repertoire sharing was quantified using the overlap coefficient calculated on TCRB nucleotide sequences. Out-of-frame TCRB sequences from naive cells were analyzed as a proxy for the pre-selection repertoire. The immuneACCESS repertoire file appears here via TCRdb, limited to in-frame rearrangements. These files lack a portion of the clones; in checked studies, under half of the deficit traces to unresolved V genes, and the cause of the others is not known. The V and J calls and clone size are taken from that table; D and trimming were inferred from the DNA. In all, the sample holds more than 300,000 clones, and around 13% of those were seen once. The ten biggest clones cover about 0.017% of the sample.

The V and J segments used are TRBV5-4 and TRBJ2-3; 5 matching bases give a weak D call of TRBD2. The source material was naive CD4+ T cells from blood. The cell subset or site label on this specimen signifies: true naive CD4+ T cells. This clonotype was obtained from a young man in good health. The nucleotide sequence is TGTGCCAGCAGGCCACCGGGAATAGGCACAGATACGCAGTATTTT. This codes for CASRPPGIGTDTQYF.